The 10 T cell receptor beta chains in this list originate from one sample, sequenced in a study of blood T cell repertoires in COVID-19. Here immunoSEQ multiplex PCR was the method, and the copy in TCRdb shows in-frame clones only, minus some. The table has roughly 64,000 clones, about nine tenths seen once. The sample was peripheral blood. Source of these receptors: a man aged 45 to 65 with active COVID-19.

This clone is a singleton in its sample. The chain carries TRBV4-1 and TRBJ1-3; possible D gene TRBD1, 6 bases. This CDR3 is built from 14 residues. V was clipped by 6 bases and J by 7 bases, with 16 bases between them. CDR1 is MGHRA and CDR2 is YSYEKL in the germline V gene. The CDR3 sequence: CASRPAGVTNTIYF. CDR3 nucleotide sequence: TGCGCCAGCAGACCAGCAGGGGTTACGAACACCATATATTTT.

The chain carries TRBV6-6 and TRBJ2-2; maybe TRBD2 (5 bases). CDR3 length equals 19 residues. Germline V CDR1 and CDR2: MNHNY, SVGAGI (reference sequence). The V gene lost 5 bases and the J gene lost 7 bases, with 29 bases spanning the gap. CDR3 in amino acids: CASSRLNLGARGRGGELFF. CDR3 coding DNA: TGTGCCAGCAGTCGCCTCAACCTCGGTGCCAGAGGGAGAGGCGGGGAGCTGTTTTTT.

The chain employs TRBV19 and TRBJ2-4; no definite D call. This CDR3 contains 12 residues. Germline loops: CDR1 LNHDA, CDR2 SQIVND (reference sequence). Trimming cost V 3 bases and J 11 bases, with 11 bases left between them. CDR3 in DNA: TGTGCCAGTAGTATTGGTACTGGAGTTCAGTACTTC. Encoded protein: CASSIGTGVQYF.

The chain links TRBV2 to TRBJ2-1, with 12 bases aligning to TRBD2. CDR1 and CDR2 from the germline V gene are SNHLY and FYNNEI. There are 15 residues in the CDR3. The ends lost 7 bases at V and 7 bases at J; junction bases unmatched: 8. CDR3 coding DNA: TGTGCCAGCATGATTGGGACTAGCGGGTGGAATGAGCAGTTCTTC. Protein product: CASMIGTSGWNEQFF.

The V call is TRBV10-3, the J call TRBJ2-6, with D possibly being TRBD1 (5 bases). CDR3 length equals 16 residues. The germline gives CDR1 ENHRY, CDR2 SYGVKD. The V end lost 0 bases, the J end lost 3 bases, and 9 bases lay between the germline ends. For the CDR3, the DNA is TGTGCCATCAGTGAGTCTTCCACAGGTGGGGCCAACGTCCTGACTTTC. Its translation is CAISESSTGGANVLTF.

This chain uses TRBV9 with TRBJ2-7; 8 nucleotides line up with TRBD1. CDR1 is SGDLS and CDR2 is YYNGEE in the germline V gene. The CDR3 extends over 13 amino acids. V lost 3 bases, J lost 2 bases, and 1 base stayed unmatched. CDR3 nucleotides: TGTGCCAGCAGCGGGACAGGGACCTACGAGCAGTACTTC. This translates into CASSGTGTYEQYF.

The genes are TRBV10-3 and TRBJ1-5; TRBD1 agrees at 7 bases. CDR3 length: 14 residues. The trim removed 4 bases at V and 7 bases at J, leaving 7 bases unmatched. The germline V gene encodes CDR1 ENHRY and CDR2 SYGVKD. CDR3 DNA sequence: TGTGCCATCAGTGGGGGCCAGGGGGGACAGCCCCAGCATTTT. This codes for CAISGGQGGQPQHF.

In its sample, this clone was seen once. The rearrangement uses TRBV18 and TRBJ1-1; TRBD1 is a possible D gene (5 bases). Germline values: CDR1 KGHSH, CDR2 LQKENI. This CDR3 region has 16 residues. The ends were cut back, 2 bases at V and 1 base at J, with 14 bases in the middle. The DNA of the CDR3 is TGTGCCAGCTCACCAATTTTACCGACAGAGAACACTGAAGCTTTCTTT. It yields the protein CASSPILPTENTEAFF.

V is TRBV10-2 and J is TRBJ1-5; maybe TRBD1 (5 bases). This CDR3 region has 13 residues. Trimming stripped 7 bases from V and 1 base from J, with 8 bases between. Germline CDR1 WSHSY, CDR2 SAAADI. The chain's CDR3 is CASTGGSNQPQHF. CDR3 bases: TGCGCCAGCACGGGGGGAAGCAATCAGCCCCAGCATTTT.

Written as DNA, the CDR3 is TGTGCCAGCAGCTTAGGCTGGCGGGGTGTTTACAATGAGCAGTTCTTC. It is translated as CASSLGWRGVYNEQFF. This rearrangement joins TRBV11-2 to TRBJ2-1; possible D gene TRBD2, 6 bases. Germline loops: CDR1 SGHAT, CDR2 FQNNGV. This CDR3 has 16 residues. V dropped 1 base and J dropped 4 bases, with 14 bases sitting between them.